This T cell receptor beta chain derives from a study of cytomegalovirus exposure and HLA in healthy donors. Study results and limitations: Available immune exposure information covered CMV serostatus only.

Germline V gives CDR1 SGHDT, CDR2 YYEEEE. The length of the CDR3 is 16 residues. V trimming: 4 bases; J trimming: 6 bases; junction bases outside the gene matches: 10. The primer mix had 60 Vbeta and 13 Jbeta primers. Data came from immunoSEQ multiplex PCR; TCRdb stores just in-frame clones and leaves some out. Here the sample spans about 220,000 clones, under 80% being singletons. Remarks on this clone: What it binds is unknown.

The clonotype comes from a woman between 25 and 40 years old in good health and CMV-seronegative. The J gene is TRBJ1-4, the V gene TRBV5-6; TRBD1 matches 9 bases. Sequencing used PBMCs. CDR3 nucleotide sequence: TGTGCCAGCAGCGCCCTGGACAGGGGAGTGGATGAAAAACTGTTTTTT. This codes for CASSALDRGVDEKLFF.